This passage covers 26 T cell receptor beta chains from one sample sequenced in a study of post-analysis software for immune sequencing data. Which antigens these TCRs recognize remains unknown. Every TCR beta cDNA library bore unique molecular identifiers. TCRdb reanalysed the PCR reads using MiXCR and keeps one entry per CDR3 protein. The table lists approximately 360,000 distinct CDR3 sequences, roughly 36% of them singletons, with over 10% in the top ten. Overall study results and limits: Elevated frequency relative to controls characterized roughly five TRBV segments in patients, TRBV5-6, TRBV5-1 and TRBV20-1 among them.

Sequenced: blood. The receptors shown here come from a girl aged 5 to 17 with multiple sclerosis.

In regard to this clonotype: One end of the junction is discordant with germline, which a read error may explain. Here the CDR3 reads CTSSLIPEGKYGYTF. DNA for the CDR3: TGTACCAGCAGCTTAATCCCAGAGGGGAAGTATGGCTACACCTTC. The J gene is TRBJ1-2, the V gene TRBV7-9, with a weak D call TRBD1 (5 bases). Germline V gives CDR1 SEHNR, CDR2 FQNEAQ (reference sequence). This CDR3 contains 15 residues.

J is TRBJ2-7 and V is TRBV7-2; possibly TRBD2 for D (6 bases). The CDR3 is 15 amino acids. Germline V CDR1 and CDR2: SGHTA, FQGNSA. Between the trimmed V and J ends, which lost 3 bases and 0 bases, there was a span of 12 bases. CDR3 protein: CASSFGGRSSYEQYF. The CDR3 coding sequence is TGTGCCAGCAGCTTCGGGGGTCGAAGCTCCTACGAGCAGTACTTC.

This clonotype was seen more than once but under ten times. This chain connects TRBV24-1 to TRBJ2-3, with no clear D. The CDR3 is 14 amino acids. Trimming stripped 2 bases from V and 1 base from J, with 6 bases between. Germline V gene sequence: CDR1 KGHDR, CDR2 SFDVKD. CDR3 region: CATSDSHGTDTQYF. The CDR3 DNA sequence: TGTGCCACCAGTGATTCTCACGGCACAGATACGCAGTATTTT.

This chain joins TRBV6-5 and TRBJ1-1; D remains unclear. The germline CDR1 and CDR2 sequences are MNHEY and SVGAGI. The germline V and J ends were trimmed by 11 bases and 0 bases, with 13 bases remaining between them. The CDR3 is 13 residues long. CDR3 protein: CAAADGMNTEAFF. In DNA form, the CDR3 reads TGTGCCGCCGCGGACGGCATGAACACTGAAGCTTTCTTT.

The chain employs TRBV18 and TRBJ2-3; no definite D call. This CDR3 has 15 residues. Trimming shortened V by 1 base and J by 2 bases, and 10 bases separated the two germline ends. Germline V gives CDR1 KGHSH, CDR2 LQKENI. CDR3 in DNA: TGTGCCAGCTCACCACGGGCGCTCACCACAGATACGCAGTATTTT. It is translated as CASSPRALTTDTQYF.

This clonotype showed up many times. The V gene is TRBV3-1, the J gene TRBJ2-3; a weak D match, TRBD2 (6 bases). The CDR3 loop spans 15 amino acids. Trimming stripped 4 bases from V and 9 bases from J, with 20 bases between. The germline CDR1 and CDR2 sequences are LGHDT and YNNKEL (reference sequence). The CDR3 spells CASSPRGLSPRTQYF. As DNA, the CDR3 is TGTGCCAGCAGCCCAAGGGGACTCAGCCCGCGGACGCAGTATTTT.

There are a few counts of this clonotype. A junction end diverges from the germline sequence, so it may reflect a read error. V and J are TRBV7-7 and TRBJ2-1; perhaps TRBD2 as D (5 bases). This CDR3 region has 13 residues. CDR1 is SSHAT and CDR2 is FNYEAQ in the germline V gene (reference sequence). The CDR3 region is CASSFGLLNEQFF. The CDR3 nucleotides are TGTGCTAGCAGCTTCGGACTCCTGAATGAGCAGTTCTTC. The entire variable domain, with the rest obtained from reference TRBV7-7 and TRBJ2-1, is as follows: GAGVSQSPRYKVTKRGQDVTLRCDPISSHATLYWYQQALGQGPEFLTYFNYEAQPDKSGLPSDRFSAERPEGSISTLTIQRTEQRDSAMYRCASSFGLLNEQFFGPGTRLTVL.

This clonotype was seen only a few times. V and J are TRBV12-3 or TRBV12-4 and TRBJ2-3; the D is unclear. This CDR3 has 17 amino acids. Trimming removed 3 bases at V and 7 bases at J, with 23 bases between. In DNA form, the CDR3 reads TGTGCCAGCAGTTTTAGGTGGGCCAGGTGGAAGAGGAATACGCAGTATTTT. This translates into CASSFRWARWKRNTQYF.

This sequence joins TRBV18 and TRBJ2-7; a weak D match, TRBD1 (6 bases). CDR1 and CDR2 (germline): KGHSH, LQKENI. The CDR3 is 14 amino acids. V lost 2 bases to trimming and J lost 7 bases, with 15 bases between them. CDR3 nucleotide sequence: TGTGCCAGCTCACCAGGTTTGGGGGCGAATGAGCAGTACTTC. Translating gives CASSPGLGANEQYF. The whole variable domain, filled in from reference TRBV18 and TRBJ2-7, reads NAGVMQNPRHLVRRRGQEARLRCSPMKGHSHVYWYRQLPEEGLKFMVYLQKENIIDESGMPKERFSAEFPKEGPSILRIQQVVRGDSAAYFCASSPGLGANEQYFGPGTRLTVT.

The chain has TRBV4-1 and TRBJ2-3, with no clear D. From germline, CDR1 is MGHRA and CDR2 YSYEKL. Trimming removed 1 base from V and 5 bases from J, with 16 bases in between. The CDR3 covers 16 residues. CDR3 nucleotide sequence: TGCGCCAGCAGCCAAGGATTACAGTTGCCCTTAGATACGCAGTATTTT. Encoded protein: CASSQGLQLPLDTQYF.

The chain links TRBV6-5 to TRBJ1-4; 9 bases match TRBD1. This CDR3 has 15 amino acids. Trimming at V came to 2 bases and at J to 7 bases, leaving 5 bases not matched to a gene. CDR1 and CDR2 from the germline V gene are MNHEY and SVGAGI. CDR3 sequence: CASSYTGGGSEKLFF. CDR3 in DNA: TGTGCCAGCAGTTACACAGGGGGCGGGAGTGAAAAACTGTTTTTT.

This clonotype was recorded a few times. The V and J genes are TRBV7-9 and TRBJ2-2, with 8 bases identical to TRBD2. In germline, CDR1 is SEHNR, CDR2 FQNEAQ (reference sequence). Losses at the gene ends were 2 bases for V and 0 bases for J; bases not matched to a gene: 2. The CDR3 has 16 residues. The CDR3 protein is CASSLIGGANTGELFF. The DNA of the CDR3 is TGTGCCAGCAGCTTAATCGGGGGGGCGAACACCGGGGAGCTGTTTTTT.

This chain joins TRBV20-1 and TRBJ2-5, with 9 bases that match TRBD2. The junction had 8 bases not matched to a gene; V was cut back by 5 bases and J by 7 bases. The CDR3 has 13 residues. Germline CDR1 reads DFQATT; CDR2 reads SNEGSKA (reference sequence). CDR3 coding DNA: TGCAGTGCTGTAGCGGGGGCTCCCGGGACCCAGTACTTC. Translating it yields CSAVAGAPGTQYF.

This clonotype turned up a few times. The gene calls are TRBV7-2 and TRBJ2-3; D unclear. The CDR3 has 15 amino acids. V lost 5 bases, J lost 2 bases, and 14 bases lay in between. The germline gives CDR1 SGHTA, CDR2 FQGNSA. The CDR3 DNA reads TGTGCCAGCAGCCCCCGCGGCAGGTTCACAGATACGCAGTATTTT. It encodes CASSPRGRFTDTQYF. The full variable domain, its missing parts supplied by reference TRBV7-2 and TRBJ2-3, is GAGVSQSPSNKVTEKGKDVELRCDPISGHTALYWYRQSLGQGLEFLIYFQGNSAPDKSGLPSDRFSAERTGGSVSTLTIQRTQQEDSAVYLCASSPRGRFTDTQYFGPGTRLTVL.

This clonotype was observed a handful of times. The V call is TRBV13, the J call TRBJ2-1; D is unclear. V gave up 5 bases and J gave up 12 bases, with 17 bases separating them. Germline CDR1 is PRHDT and CDR2 is FYEKMQ (reference sequence). The CDR3 extends over 13 amino acids. CDR3 nucleotides: TGTGCCAGCAGCCCGACAAGAGTAGATGGGCAGTTCTTC. Translation gives CASSPTRVDGQFF. Looking up the rest from reference TRBV13 and TRBJ2-1 gives the full variable domain: AAGVIQSPRHLIKEKRETATLKCYPIPRHDTVYWYQQGPGQDPQFLISFYEKMQSDKGSIPDRFSAQQFSDYHSELNMSSLELGDSALYFCASSPTRVDGQFFGPGTRLTVL.

This clonotype was seen a few times. The rearrangement joins TRBV6-5 to TRBJ1-1, with D maybe TRBD1 (5 bases). Germline loops: CDR1 MNHEY, CDR2 SVGAGI. The CDR3 is 15 amino acids. V was shortened by 5 bases and J by 11 bases, with 24 bases between the two germline ends. CDR3 sequence (DNA): TGTGCCAGCAGTAAAGGAGGGGATCCAATACTAGGGGCTTTCTTT. Translated: CASSKGGDPILGAFF.

J is TRBJ2-6 and V is TRBV9; no clear D. The CDR3 totals 15 residues. Trimming shortened V by 0 bases and J by 4 bases, and 8 bases separated the two germline ends. CDR1 is SGDLS, CDR2 YYNGEE, per germline. CDR3 protein: CASSVGASGANVLTF. CDR3 sequence (DNA): TGTGCCAGCAGCGTAGGCGCGTCCGGGGCCAACGTCCTGACTTTC.

This clonotype appeared a few times. The chain is built from TRBV18 and TRBJ1-4; D possibly corresponds to TRBD1 (6 bases). This CDR3 region has 16 residues. Germline V gene lookup returns CDR1 KGHSH and CDR2 LQKENI. The germline V and J ends were trimmed by 6 bases and 6 bases, with 20 bases remaining between them. CDR3 sequence reads: CASSIRRRKGDEKLFF. CDR3 coding DNA: TGTGCCAGCTCCATCAGACGGAGAAAGGGGGATGAAAAACTGTTTTTT.

The genes are TRBV25-1 and TRBJ2-7, with TRBD2 as a possible D gene (5 bases). Trimming removed 4 bases from V and 0 bases from J, with 7 bases in between. In germline, CDR1 is MGHDK, CDR2 SYGVNS. This CDR3 has 13 residues. This CDR3 reads CASSGGLSYEQYF. In DNA form, the CDR3 reads TGTGCCAGCAGTGGTGGACTCTCCTACGAGCAGTACTTC.

The chain uses TRBV24-1 and TRBJ2-5; a weak D match, TRBD2 (6 bases). V was cut by 3 bases and J by 4 bases, with 8 bases left in between. This CDR3 contains 13 residues. The V gene's germline CDR1 is KGHDR and CDR2 SFDVKD. The CDR3 loop reads CATSDAGGETQYF. The CDR3 nucleotides are TGTGCCACCAGTGATGCCGGGGGAGAGACCCAGTACTTC.

This clonotype was counted between two and nine times. The chain recombines TRBV20-1 with TRBJ1-5; 11 bases agree with TRBD1. In germline, CDR1 is DFQATT, CDR2 SNEGSKA (reference sequence). The CDR3 spans 15 residues. Germline trimming cut 5 bases from V and 7 bases from J; bases unmatched to any gene: 10. DNA for the CDR3: TGCAGTGCTGGAAGGACAGGGGGCAATGAGCAGCCCCAGCATTTT. This codes for CSAGRTGGNEQPQHF.

The V and J genes are TRBV6-5 and TRBJ1-4, with D maybe TRBD1 (5 bases). Germline V gene sequence: CDR1 MNHEY, CDR2 SVGAGI. The V end was cut by 4 bases, the J end by 11 bases, with 17 bases between. CDR3 length: 14 residues. CDR3 bases: TGTGCCAGCAGTTTCGAGCGTCCCGGGGGTAAACTGTTTTTT. Protein: CASSFERPGGKLFF.

The rearrangement links TRBV2 to TRBJ1-2, with D maybe TRBD1 (5 bases). Germline V gives CDR1 SNHLY, CDR2 FYNNEI. This CDR3 spans 16 amino acids. V was shortened by 4 bases and J by 5 bases, with 20 bases between the two germline ends. Here the CDR3 DNA reads TGTGCCAGCAGTGCCCCGGGACCGCCGGACCCTTATGGCTACACCTTC. It encodes CASSAPGPPDPYGYTF.

The chain employs TRBV20-1 and TRBJ1-2, with D unclear. The CDR3 has 16 residues. The germline CDR1 and CDR2 sequences are DFQATT and SNEGSKA (reference sequence). V was trimmed by 0 bases and J by 0 bases, leaving 14 bases between them. The CDR3 spells CSARDKALPSNYGYTF. The CDR3, as DNA: TGCAGTGCTAGAGATAAGGCCCTCCCGTCTAACTATGGCTACACCTTC.

This clonotype was detected only a few times. This sequence joins TRBV11-1 and TRBJ2-7; 9 positions match TRBD2. CDR1 and CDR2 (germline): SGHAT, FQDESV (reference sequence). The ends lost 3 bases at V and 3 bases at J; junction bases unmatched: 6. CDR3 length: 15 amino acids. The CDR3 reads CASSFLSGGYYEQYF. The CDR3 DNA is TGTGCCAGCAGCTTTCTCAGCGGGGGGTACTACGAGCAGTACTTC.

With respect to this clonotype: Being one base from a much bigger clone, this may be a read error. The chain uses TRBV13 and TRBJ2-7; TRBD2 aligns across 7 bases. V was clipped by 8 bases and J by 2 bases; unmatched bases: 6. CDR3 length equals 13 residues. Germline V gene lookup returns CDR1 PRHDT and CDR2 FYEKMQ (reference sequence). The CDR3 loop reads CASGWGLPYEQYF. CDR3 in DNA: TGTGCCAGCGGCTGGGGACTACCCTACGAGCAGTACTTC.